This is a list of T cell receptor beta chains from one sample in a study of T cells in Graves' hyperthyroidism and ophthalmopathy. MiXCR, applied by TCRdb to the multiplex PCR reads, yields one record per CDR3 protein. Among about 680,000 distinct CDR3 sequences listed, 35% were seen once. Sequenced sample: blood. These receptors came from a woman aged 40 to 49 with Graves' hyperthyroidism. The CDR3 runs from the conserved cysteine through the conserved F or W. The D gene is left open where the match is weak. The listing skips clone size in some rows; elsewhere it reads once, few, many or a size class.

16	TRBV20-1	.	TRBJ1-6	few	TGCAGTGCTAGAGCCCGGGAGAGCTCCTATAATTCACCCCTCCACTTT	CSARARESSYNSPLHF
15	TRBV6-5	TRBD1	TRBJ1-2	.	TGTGCCAGCAGTTACTCCGGGACAGGGGTGTTCGGCTACACCTTC	CASSYSGTGVFGYTF
12	TRBV5-4	TRBD2	TRBJ2-5	many	TGTGCCAGTTCGACTAGCGAAGAGACCCAGTACTTC	CASSTSEETQYF
17	TRBV7-9	TRBD2	TRBJ2-2	.	TGTGCCAGCAGCCACGGGGTACTAGCGGGAAACACCGGGGAGCTGTTTTTT	CASSHGVLAGNTGELFF
13	TRBV29-1	TRBD2	TRBJ2-7	many	TGCAGCGTTTTTGCGGGAGACGCCTACGAGCAGTACTTC	CSVFAGDAYEQYF
15	TRBV19	.	TRBJ2-2	few	TGTGCCAGTAGTACACAGGGCATCAACACCGGGGAGCTGTTTTTT	CASSTQGINTGELFF
18	TRBV7-9	.	TRBJ2-6	many	TGTGCCAGCAGCTTAGGGCCGGGGATAAGCTCTGGGGCCAACGTCCTGACTTTC	CASSLGPGISSGANVLTF
15	TRBV15	.	TRBJ2-2	many	TGTGCCACCAGCAGAGTCGGGACAATTACCGGGGAGCTGTTTTTT	CATSRVGTITGELFF
14	TRBV12-3/TRBV12-4	TRBD2	TRBJ2-5	.	TGTGCCAGCGGACTAGGACTAGCGGGAGGGACCCAGTACTTC	CASGLGLAGGTQYF
16	TRBV4-1	TRBD1	TRBJ2-3	.	TGCGCCAGCAGCCAGTACCGGGACAGGGCGACAGATACGCAGTATTTT	CASSQYRDRATDTQYF
14	TRBV28	TRBD1	TRBJ2-7	many	TGTGCCAGTTTACGGGGGACAGGGGCGTCCGAGCAGTACTTC	CASLRGTGASEQYF
17	TRBV19	TRBD1	TRBJ2-6	many	TGTGCCAGTAGTATTCAGGGGGTGTCTGGCGGGGCCAACGTCCTGACTTTC	CASSIQGVSGGANVLTF
14	TRBV7-9	.	TRBJ1-4	.	TGTGCCAGCAGCTTATTAATCTCTAATGAAAAACTGTTTTTT	CASSLLISNEKLFF
14	TRBV12-3/TRBV12-4	TRBD1	TRBJ1-3	.	TGTGCCAGCAGTTTAGGACAGGGTTGGAACACCATATATTTT	CASSLGQGWNTIYF
14	TRBV19	.	TRBJ1-3	many	TGTGCCAGTAGTAGCACATTCTCTGGAAACACCATATATTTT	CASSSTFSGNTIYF
15	TRBV7-4	.	TRBJ1-6	.	TGTGCCAGCAGCTTAAGGGACTACGCGAATTCACCCCTCCACTTT	CASSLRDYANSPLHF
15	TRBV28	TRBD1	TRBJ1-2	few	TGTGCCAGCAGTGCCCCCGGGACAGCGCACTATGGCTACACCTTC	CASSAPGTAHYGYTF
17	TRBV10-3	TRBD1	TRBJ1-6	many	TGTGCCATCAGTGAGTCTCGGAGGGGGCAGGGGTCCATAACCCTCCACTTT	CAISESRRGQGSITLHF
14	TRBV19	.	TRBJ1-2	many	TGTGCCAGTAGTATTACCCGGGCAGGGTACGGCTACACCTTC	CASSITRAGYGYTF